The 4 T cell receptor beta chains in this list originate from one sample, sequenced in a study of post-analysis software for immune sequencing data. The study, taken as a whole, reports: TRBV segments more frequent in patients than in controls numbered several and included TRBV5-6, TRBV5-1 and TRBV20-1.

Unique molecular identifiers were present in the TCR beta cDNA libraries. TCRdb recomputed calls from the PCR reads with MiXCR, one row per CDR3 protein. The sample lists 600,000 to 700,000 distinct CDR3 sequences; approximately 60% were seen once. For these receptors, no antigen is known. The sample comprised blood. These TCRs come from a girl under 10 years old with multiple sclerosis.

The genes are TRBV21-1 and TRBJ2-7; the DNA was not compared with TRBD1, the D call given in the table. TRBV21-1 is designated a pseudogene. CDR3 length: 15 amino acids. The CDR3 DNA sequence: TGTGCCAGCAGCATGCCCGAACCACAGGTCTACGAGCAGTACTTC. Amino acids: CASSMPEPQVYEQYF.

The rearrangement links TRBV7-6 to TRBJ2-1, with D unresolved. V gave up 5 bases and J gave up 9 bases, with 14 bases separating them. Germline V CDR1 and CDR2: SGHVS, FNYEAQ. The CDR3 length is 13 residues. As DNA, the CDR3 is TGTGCCAGCAGCGACAATCCTTTAGGTGAGCAGTTCTTC. It is translated as CASSDNPLGEQFF.

The chain combines TRBV2 with TRBJ2-7, with D hard to call. CDR3 length: 12 amino acids. Between the trimmed V and J ends, which lost 1 base and 10 bases, there was a span of 11 bases. CDR1 and CDR2 (germline): SNHLY, FYNNEI. DNA of the CDR3: TGTGCCAGCAGTGAAGGTTCAGTGGCCCAGTACTTC. This sequence encodes CASSEGSVAQYF.

The rearrangement joins TRBV12-3 or TRBV12-4 to TRBJ2-5; no clear D. The J call may be incorrect, as the DNA end agrees better with TRBJ2-7. The CDR3 consists of 13 residues. CDR3 nucleotides: TGTGCCAGCTCGAATGCAGCTCTTTGCGAGCAGTACTTC. Translated, it gives CASSNAALCEQYF.